The rows below give T cell receptor beta chains drawn from one sample of a study of T cells and Merkel cell carcinoma outcomes. Assay: immunoSEQ multiplex PCR; the TCRdb copy retains only in-frame clones and omits some. The sample yields some 16,000 clones, roughly 76% seen once. The material sequenced was tumor tissue from Merkel cell carcinoma. Every receptor here comes from a human donor with Merkel cell carcinoma. Each CDR3 is given with its conserved first and last residue. The D gene is left open where the match is weak. Expanded clones are given a class, and other clones once, few, many or no size at all.

j_call,clone_size,v_call,d_call,cdr3_nt,cdr3_aa
TRBJ1-1,.,TRBV9,.,TGTGCCAGCAGCCCAACGGGGTCGAACACTGAAGCTTTCTTT,CASSPTGSNTEAFF
TRBJ1-3,.,TRBV5-6,TRBD1,TGTGCCAGCAGCCCGTACAGGGGACTCTTCTCTGGAAACACCATATATTTT,CASSPYRGLFSGNTIYF
TRBJ2-3,few,TRBV6-1,.,TGTGCCAGCAGCCCTACAGATACGCAGTATTTT,CASSPTDTQYF
TRBJ1-5,.,TRBV2,.,TGTGCCAGCAGCGAAGGGGCCGGTCAGCCCCAGCATTTT,CASSEGAGQPQHF
TRBJ2-7,.,TRBV2,.,TGTGCCAGCCGGTGGCTAACAAGCTCCTACGAGCAGTACTTC,CASRWLTSSYEQYF
TRBJ1-5,.,TRBV10-3,TRBD1,TGTGCCATCAGTAAGGACAGGGATAGCAATCAGCCCCAGCATTTT,CAISKDRDSNQPQHF
TRBJ2-5,.,TRBV7-2,.,TGTACCAGCAGCTTGGTGGCAGCGTACCAAGAGACCCAGTACTTC,CTSSLVAAYQETQYF
TRBJ1-1,.,TRBV28,TRBD1,TGTGCCAGCATCATAGGGACAGGGAACACTGAAGCTTTCTTT,CASIIGTGNTEAFF
TRBJ2-7,.,TRBV5-1,TRBD1,TGCGCCAGCAGCTTGGAGGGGGACAGGGGTGACGAGCAGTACTTC,CASSLEGDRGDEQYF
TRBJ1-2,.,TRBV5-1,TRBD1,TGCGCCAGCAGCTATACAGGGGGCGATAGGTACACCTTC,CASSYTGGDRYTF
TRBJ2-1,once,TRBV2,.,TGTGCCAGCAGCAATTGGGGCAATGAGCAGTTCTTC,CASSNWGNEQFF
TRBJ2-5,.,TRBV6-5,.,TGTGCCAGCAGCCAGATTTACCAAGAGACCCAGTACTTC,CASSQIYQETQYF
TRBJ2-2,few,TRBV7-9,.,TGTGCCAGCAGCAGCGGACACTCCACCGGGGAGCTGTTTTTT,CASSSGHSTGELFF
TRBJ2-7,.,TRBV28,TRBD1,TGTGCCAGCAGTCTCGCGGGGCAGGGGGCAATGCAGTACTTC,CASSLAGQGAMQYF
TRBJ2-2,.,TRBV19,.,TGTGCCAGTAGTGTACAGGTCCCCGGGGAGCTGTTTTTT,CASSVQVPGELFF
TRBJ1-1,.,TRBV7-2,TRBD1,TGTGCCAGCGGACAGGGGGGTAACACTGAAGCTTTCTTT,CASGQGGNTEAFF
TRBJ1-4,.,TRBV5-6,.,TGTGCCAGCAGCTTAAGATACAGGACATTTGAAAAACTGTTTTTT,CASSLRYRTFEKLFF
TRBJ2-1,.,TRBV5-1,TRBD2,TGCGCCAGCAGCCCCAGCGGGAACGGGTACAATGAGCAGTTCTTC,CASSPSGNGYNEQFF
TRBJ2-7,.,TRBV14,TRBD1,TGTGCCAGCAGCCTCCTCCGGGACAGGAACTACGAGCAGTACTTC,CASSLLRDRNYEQYF
TRBJ1-4,.,TRBV4-1,.,TGCGCCAGCAGCCCACGGACGGCAAATAATGAAAAACTGTTTTTT,CASSPRTANNEKLFF
TRBJ1-2,.,TRBV18,TRBD1,TGTGCCAGCTCACCGGGACAGGACTTCGGGGGCTACACCTTC,CASSPGQDFGGYTF
TRBJ2-7,.,TRBV18,.,TGTGCCAGCTCACCACCTAGAAAAACCACCTACGAGCAGTACTTC,CASSPPRKTTYEQYF
TRBJ1-2,.,TRBV5-4,TRBD1,TGTGCCAGCAGCTTAGGACAGGAGGGAAGCTACACCTTC,CASSLGQEGSYTF
TRBJ1-2,.,TRBV5-6,.,TGTGCCAGCAGTACCGGACAAATCTATGGCTACACCTTC,CASSTGQIYGYTF
TRBJ1-3,.,TRBV11-2,TRBD1,TGTGCCAGCAGCTTAGGGACAGGGACTGGAAACACCATATATTTT,CASSLGTGTGNTIYF
TRBJ2-5,once,TRBV5-1,TRBD2,TGCGCCAGCACCCTGCGGCCGACTAGCGGAGAAGGTGAGACCCAGTACTTC,CASTLRPTSGEGETQYF
TRBJ1-6,.,TRBV28,.,TGTGCCAGCAGTTTACTCGGATCCCTCCACTTT,CASSLLGSLHF
TRBJ2-7,few,TRBV9,.,TGTGCCAGCAGCCCCCGAGTGGATTCCTACGAGCAGTACTTC,CASSPRVDSYEQYF
TRBJ1-1,.,TRBV28,TRBD1,TGTGCCAGCAGCCAGGGACAGATGAACACTGAAGCTTTCTTT,CASSQGQMNTEAFF
TRBJ1-4,few,TRBV29-1,.,TGCAGCGGACGATCGGGGGCGGGTGAAAAACTGTTTTTT,CSGRSGAGEKLFF
TRBJ2-1,medium-sized,TRBV27,TRBD2,TGTGCCAGCAGTTTAGGGGGAGGGCCTCTGCAGTTCTTC,CASSLGGGPLQFF